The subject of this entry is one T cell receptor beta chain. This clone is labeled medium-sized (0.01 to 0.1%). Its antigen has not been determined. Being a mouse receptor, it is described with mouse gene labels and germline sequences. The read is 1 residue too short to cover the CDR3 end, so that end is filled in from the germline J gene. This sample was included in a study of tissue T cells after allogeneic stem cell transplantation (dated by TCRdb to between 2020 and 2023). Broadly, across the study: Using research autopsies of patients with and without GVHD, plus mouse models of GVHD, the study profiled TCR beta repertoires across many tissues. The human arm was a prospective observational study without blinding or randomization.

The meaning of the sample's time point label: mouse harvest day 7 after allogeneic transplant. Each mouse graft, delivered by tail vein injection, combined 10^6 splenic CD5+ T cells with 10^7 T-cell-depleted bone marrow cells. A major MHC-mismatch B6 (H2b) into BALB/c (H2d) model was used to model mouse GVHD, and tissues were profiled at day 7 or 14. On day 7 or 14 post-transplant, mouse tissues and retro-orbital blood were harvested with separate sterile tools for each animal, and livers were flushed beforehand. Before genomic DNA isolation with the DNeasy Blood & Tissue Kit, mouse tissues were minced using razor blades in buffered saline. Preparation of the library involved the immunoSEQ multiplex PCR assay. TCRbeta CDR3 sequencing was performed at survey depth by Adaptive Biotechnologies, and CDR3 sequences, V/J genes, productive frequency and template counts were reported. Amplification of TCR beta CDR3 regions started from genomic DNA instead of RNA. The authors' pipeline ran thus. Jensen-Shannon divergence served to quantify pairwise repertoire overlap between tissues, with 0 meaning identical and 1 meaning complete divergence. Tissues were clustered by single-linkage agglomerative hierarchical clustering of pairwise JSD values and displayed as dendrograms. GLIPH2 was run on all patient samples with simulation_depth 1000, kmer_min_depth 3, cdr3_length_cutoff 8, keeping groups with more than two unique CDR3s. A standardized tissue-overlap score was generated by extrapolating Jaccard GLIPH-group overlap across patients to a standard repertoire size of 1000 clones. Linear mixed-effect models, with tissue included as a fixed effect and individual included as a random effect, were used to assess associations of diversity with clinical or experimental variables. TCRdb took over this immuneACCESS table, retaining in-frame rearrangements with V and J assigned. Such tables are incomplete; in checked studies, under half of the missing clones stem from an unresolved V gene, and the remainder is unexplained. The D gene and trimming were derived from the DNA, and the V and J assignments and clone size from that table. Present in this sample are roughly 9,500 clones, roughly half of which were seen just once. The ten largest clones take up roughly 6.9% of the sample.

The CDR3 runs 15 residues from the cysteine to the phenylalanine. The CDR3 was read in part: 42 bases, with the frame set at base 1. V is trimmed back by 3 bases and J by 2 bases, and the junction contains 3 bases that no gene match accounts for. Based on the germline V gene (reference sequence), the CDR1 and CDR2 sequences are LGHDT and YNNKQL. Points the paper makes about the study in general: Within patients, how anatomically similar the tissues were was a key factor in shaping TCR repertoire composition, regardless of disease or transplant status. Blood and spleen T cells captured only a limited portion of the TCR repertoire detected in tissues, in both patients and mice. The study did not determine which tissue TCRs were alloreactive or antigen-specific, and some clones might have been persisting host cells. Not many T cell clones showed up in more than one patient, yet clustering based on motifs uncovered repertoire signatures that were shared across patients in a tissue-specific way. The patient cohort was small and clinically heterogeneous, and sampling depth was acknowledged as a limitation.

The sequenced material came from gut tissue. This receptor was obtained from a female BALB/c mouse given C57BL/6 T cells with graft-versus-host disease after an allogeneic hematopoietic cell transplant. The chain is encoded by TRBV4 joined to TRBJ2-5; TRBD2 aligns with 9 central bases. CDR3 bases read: TGTGCCAGCAGCTATGGGGGGGCGAGCCAAGACACCCAGTAC. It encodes CASSYGGASQDTQY. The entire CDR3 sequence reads CASSYGGASQDTQYF.